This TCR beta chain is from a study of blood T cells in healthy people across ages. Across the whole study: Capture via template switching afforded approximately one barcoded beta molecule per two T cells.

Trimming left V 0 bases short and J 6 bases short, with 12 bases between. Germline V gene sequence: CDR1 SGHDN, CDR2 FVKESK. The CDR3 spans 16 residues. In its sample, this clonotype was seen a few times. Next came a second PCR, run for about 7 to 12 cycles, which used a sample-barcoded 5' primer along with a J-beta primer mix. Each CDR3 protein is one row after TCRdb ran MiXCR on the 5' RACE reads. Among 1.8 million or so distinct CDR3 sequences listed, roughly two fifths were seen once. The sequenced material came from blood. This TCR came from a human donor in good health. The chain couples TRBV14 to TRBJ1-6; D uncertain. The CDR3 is CASSQDRGTANSPLHF. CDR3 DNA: TGTGCCAGCAGCCAAGATCGAGGAACAGCTAATTCACCCCTCCACTTT.